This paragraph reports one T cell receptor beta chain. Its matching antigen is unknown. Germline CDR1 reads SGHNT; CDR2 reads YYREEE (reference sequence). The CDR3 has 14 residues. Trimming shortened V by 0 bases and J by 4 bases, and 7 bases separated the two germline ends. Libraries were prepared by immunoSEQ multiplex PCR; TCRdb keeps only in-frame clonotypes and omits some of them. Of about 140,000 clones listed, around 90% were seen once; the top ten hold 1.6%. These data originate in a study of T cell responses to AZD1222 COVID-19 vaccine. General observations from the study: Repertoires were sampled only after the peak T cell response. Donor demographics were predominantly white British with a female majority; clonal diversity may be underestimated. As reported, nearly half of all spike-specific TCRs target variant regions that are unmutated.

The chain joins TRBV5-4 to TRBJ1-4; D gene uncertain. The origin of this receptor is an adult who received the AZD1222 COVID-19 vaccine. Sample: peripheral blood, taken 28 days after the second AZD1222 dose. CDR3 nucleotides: TGTGCCAGCAGCTTGGGAAAGAATAATGAAAAACTGTTTTTT. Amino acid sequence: CASSLGKNNEKLFF.